A selection of T cell receptor beta chains follows, all from one sample in a study of blood T cell repertoires in COVID-19. The data were produced by immunoSEQ multiplex PCR, yet TCRdb's version contains in-frame clones alone and is incomplete. The sample gives about 240,000 clones, around 87% of which show up once; more than 6.5% is in the top ten. Sample: peripheral blood. These receptor sequences come from a woman between 65 and 79 years old with active or convalescent COVID-19. Both conserved end residues are part of each CDR3. The D gene is left open where the match is weak. Where a row states a size, it is once, few, many or the class of an expanded clone; other rows omit it.

J gene: TRBJ2-6
clone size: NA
V gene: TRBV7-2
CDR3 length: 18
D gene: TRBD1
CDR3 protein: CASSGRDRDFSGANVLTF
CDR3 DNA: TGTGCCAGCAGTGGCCGGGACAGGGACTTCTCTGGGGCCAACGTCCTGACTTTC

J gene: TRBJ2-2
clone size: NA
V gene: TRBV5-1
CDR3 length: 16
D gene: TRBD2
CDR3 protein: CASSPGLAGFAGELFF
CDR3 DNA: TGCGCCAGCAGCCCGGGACTAGCGGGGTTCGCCGGGGAGCTGTTTTTT

J gene: TRBJ1-4
clone size: NA
V gene: TRBV5-4
CDR3 length: 13
D gene: TRBD1
CDR3 protein: CASSSDRDEKLFF
CDR3 DNA: TGTGCCAGCAGCTCCGACAGGGACGAAAAACTGTTTTTT

J gene: TRBJ1-4
clone size: NA
V gene: TRBV5-6
CDR3 length: 15
D gene: TRBD1
CDR3 protein: CASSLQTGGNEKLFF
CDR3 DNA: TGTGCCAGCAGCTTGCAAACAGGGGGAAATGAAAAACTGTTTTTT

J gene: TRBJ2-5
clone size: NA
V gene: TRBV25-1
CDR3 length: 14
D gene: TRBD1
CDR3 protein: CASSARDSAGTQYF
CDR3 DNA: TGTGCCAGCAGTGCTCGGGACAGCGCTGGTACCCAGTACTTC

J gene: TRBJ2-7
clone size: NA
V gene: TRBV2
CDR3 length: 14
D gene: NA
CDR3 protein: CASSGRGTVNKQYF
CDR3 DNA: TGTGCCAGCTCGGGACGCGGGACGGTTAACAAGCAGTACTTC

J gene: TRBJ2-1
clone size: NA
V gene: TRBV27
CDR3 length: 15
D gene: TRBD2
CDR3 protein: CASSPVSGGDSEQFF
CDR3 DNA: TGTGCCAGCAGTCCGGTGTCGGGGGGGGATAGTGAGCAGTTCTTC

J gene: TRBJ1-3
clone size: NA
V gene: TRBV5-6
CDR3 length: 12
D gene: NA
CDR3 protein: CASSPRGNTIYF
CDR3 DNA: TGTGCCAGCAGCCCTAGAGGAAACACCATATATTTT

J gene: TRBJ1-3
clone size: NA
V gene: TRBV10-1
CDR3 length: 13
D gene: NA
CDR3 protein: CASRQNSGNTIYF
CDR3 DNA: TGCGCCAGCAGACAGAACTCTGGAAACACCATATATTTT

J gene: TRBJ2-7
clone size: NA
V gene: TRBV19
CDR3 length: 14
D gene: TRBD1
CDR3 protein: CASRVRTGSYEQYF
CDR3 DNA: TGTGCCAGTAGGGTCCGGACAGGCTCCTACGAGCAGTACTTC

J gene: TRBJ2-1
clone size: few
V gene: TRBV10-3
CDR3 length: 17
D gene: NA
CDR3 protein: CAISEGSGTPEGHEQFF
CDR3 DNA: TGTGCCATCAGTGAGGGTTCCGGGACACCCGAGGGACATGAGCAGTTCTTC

J gene: TRBJ1-4
clone size: NA
V gene: TRBV3-1/TRBV3-2
CDR3 length: 14
D gene: NA
CDR3 protein: CASSQRWRGEKLFF
CDR3 DNA: TGTGCCAGCAGCCAGAGGTGGAGGGGAGAAAAACTGTTTTTT

J gene: TRBJ1-2
clone size: NA
V gene: TRBV19
CDR3 length: 15
D gene: NA
CDR3 protein: CASSSTGIKDYGYTF
CDR3 DNA: TGTGCCAGTAGTTCGACCGGGATTAAGGACTATGGCTACACCTTC

J gene: TRBJ1-2
clone size: few
V gene: TRBV4-3
CDR3 length: 15
D gene: NA
CDR3 protein: CASSPDRGEGYGYTF
CDR3 DNA: TGCGCCAGCAGCCCGGATCGGGGGGAGGGCTATGGCTACACCTTC

J gene: TRBJ1-2
clone size: NA
V gene: TRBV6-5
CDR3 length: 12
D gene: NA
CDR3 protein: CASSLNNYGYTF
CDR3 DNA: TGTGCCAGCAGCCTAAATAACTATGGCTACACCTTC

J gene: TRBJ1-1
clone size: few
V gene: TRBV4-1
CDR3 length: 15
D gene: NA
CDR3 protein: CASSQERNEGAEAFF
CDR3 DNA: TGCGCCAGCAGCCAAGAGCGGAACGAGGGCGCTGAAGCTTTCTTT

J gene: TRBJ1-3
clone size: few
V gene: TRBV4-3
CDR3 length: 14
D gene: TRBD1
CDR3 protein: CASSQDRLQGVIYF
CDR3 DNA: TGCGCCAGCAGCCAAGATCGACTCCAGGGGGTAATATATTTT

J gene: TRBJ1-6
clone size: NA
V gene: TRBV7-9
CDR3 length: 14
D gene: TRBD1
CDR3 protein: CASSSRGLNSPLHF
CDR3 DNA: TGTGCCAGCAGCTCGAGGGGGCTTAATTCACCCCTCCACTTT

J gene: TRBJ1-5
clone size: NA
V gene: TRBV6-5
CDR3 length: 13
D gene: NA
CDR3 protein: CASSLRSNQPQHF
CDR3 DNA: TGTGCCAGCAGCCTCCGTAGCAATCAGCCCCAGCATTTT

J gene: TRBJ2-7
clone size: NA
V gene: TRBV11-2
CDR3 length: 14
D gene: NA
CDR3 protein: CASSLAAGSYEQYF
CDR3 DNA: TGTGCCAGCAGCTTAGCGGCAGGGTCCTACGAGCAGTACTTC

J gene: TRBJ1-1
clone size: NA
V gene: TRBV18
CDR3 length: 16
D gene: NA
CDR3 protein: CASSPPPGPVNTEAFF
CDR3 DNA: TGTGCCAGCTCACCACCCCCGGGTCCTGTGAACACTGAAGCTTTCTTT

J gene: TRBJ2-1
clone size: NA
V gene: TRBV7-6
CDR3 length: 15
D gene: NA
CDR3 protein: CASSLGPQGTNEQFF
CDR3 DNA: TGTGCCAGCAGCTTAGGCCCGCAGGGAACGAATGAGCAGTTCTTC

J gene: TRBJ1-6
clone size: NA
V gene: TRBV7-2
CDR3 length: 14
D gene: NA
CDR3 protein: CASSIYRVDSPLHF
CDR3 DNA: TGTGCCAGCAGCATTTACAGGGTCGATTCACCCCTCCACTTT

J gene: TRBJ2-7
clone size: NA
V gene: TRBV7-2
CDR3 length: 16
D gene: TRBD2
CDR3 protein: CASSLRGLAGVYEQYF
CDR3 DNA: TGTGCCAGCAGCTTACGAGGGTTAGCGGGGGTCTACGAGCAGTACTTC

J gene: TRBJ1-1
clone size: NA
V gene: TRBV5-5
CDR3 length: 14
D gene: NA
CDR3 protein: CASSLDFTSTEAFF
CDR3 DNA: TGTGCCAGCAGCTTGGACTTCACGAGCACTGAAGCTTTCTTT

J gene: TRBJ1-1
clone size: few
V gene: TRBV2
CDR3 length: 13
D gene: TRBD1
CDR3 protein: CASSPGTGGRAFF
CDR3 DNA: TGTGCCAGCAGTCCCGGGACAGGGGGCCGGGCTTTCTTT

J gene: TRBJ1-5
clone size: few
V gene: TRBV27
CDR3 length: 15
D gene: NA
CDR3 protein: CASSPWERANQPQHF
CDR3 DNA: TGTGCCAGCAGCCCTTGGGAGCGGGCAAATCAGCCCCAGCATTTT

J gene: TRBJ1-6
clone size: NA
V gene: TRBV24-1
CDR3 length: 13
D gene: NA
CDR3 protein: CATQGYYNSPLHF
CDR3 DNA: TGTGCCACCCAGGGGTACTATAATTCACCCCTCCACTTT

J gene: TRBJ2-3
clone size: few
V gene: TRBV29-1
CDR3 length: 14
D gene: NA
CDR3 protein: CSVAGSGGTDTQYF
CDR3 DNA: TGCAGCGTTGCGGGGTCCGGGGGCACAGATACGCAGTATTTT

J gene: TRBJ1-4
clone size: NA
V gene: TRBV7-2
CDR3 length: 14
D gene: TRBD1
CDR3 protein: CASSPDRGDEKLFF
CDR3 DNA: TGTGCCAGCAGCCCGGACAGGGGAGATGAAAAACTGTTTTTT

J gene: TRBJ2-6
clone size: NA
V gene: TRBV7-9
CDR3 length: 18
D gene: NA
CDR3 protein: CASSYTGLGASGANVLTF
CDR3 DNA: TGTGCCAGCAGCTATACAGGGTTGGGGGCCTCTGGGGCCAACGTCCTGACTTTC

J gene: TRBJ1-4
clone size: NA
V gene: TRBV6-2/TRBV6-3
CDR3 length: 15
D gene: NA
CDR3 protein: CASSLVAATNEKLFF
CDR3 DNA: TGTGCCAGCAGTTTAGTAGCTGCAACTAATGAAAAACTGTTTTTT

J gene: TRBJ1-1
clone size: NA
V gene: TRBV19
CDR3 length: 12
D gene: NA
CDR3 protein: CASSIFRAEAFF
CDR3 DNA: TGTGCCAGTAGTATATTCCGTGCTGAAGCTTTCTTT

J gene: TRBJ1-4
clone size: NA
V gene: TRBV6-6
CDR3 length: 14
D gene: TRBD1
CDR3 protein: CASSWRTGGEKLFF
CDR3 DNA: TGTGCCAGCAGTTGGAGGACAGGGGGCGAAAAACTGTTTTTT

J gene: TRBJ2-7
clone size: NA
V gene: TRBV10-3
CDR3 length: 13
D gene: TRBD1
CDR3 protein: CAIRQGVDYEQYF
CDR3 DNA: TGTGCCATCCGACAGGGAGTGGACTACGAGCAGTACTTC

J gene: TRBJ1-6
clone size: NA
V gene: TRBV5-8
CDR3 length: 13
D gene: NA
CDR3 protein: CASGSSYNSPLHF
CDR3 DNA: TGTGCCAGCGGCAGCTCCTATAATTCACCCCTCCACTTT

J gene: TRBJ2-1
clone size: NA
V gene: TRBV9
CDR3 length: 17
D gene: TRBD2
CDR3 protein: CASSPNPGLAGDCEQFF
CDR3 DNA: TGTGCCAGCAGCCCCAACCCGGGACTAGCGGGGGATTGTGAGCAGTTCTTC